Sequencing of this T cell receptor beta chain was carried out in a study of cytomegalovirus exposure and HLA in healthy donors. Researchers ran the PCR with 60 Vbeta and 13 Jbeta primers. Only in-frame clones appear in the TCRdb table, and some are missing; sequencing was by immunoSEQ multiplex PCR. The sample has roughly 200,000 clones, about four fifths seen once. Findings and caveats of the study: Later analysis demonstrated an association between a missense DCLRE1C variant and TCR beta V- and J-gene trimming.

There are 16 residues in the CDR3. CDR1 and CDR2 (germline): SGHTA, FQGTGA. Notes on this clone: Its target is not known. At one boundary the junction diverges from the germline segment, which might be a read error. Different DNA sequences within this sample yield the same CDR3.

V usage is TRBV7-3 and J usage is TRBJ1-6, with D possibly being TRBD1 (5 bases). The clonotype originates from a middle-aged man in good health and CMV-seropositive. Specimen: PBMCs. CDR3 sequence reads: CASSLQRGGNNSPLHF. In nucleotides, the CDR3 is TGTGCCAGCAGCTTACAAAGGGGCGGGAATAATTCGCCCCTCCACTTT.